This is a list of T cell receptor beta chains from one sample in a study of type 1 regulatory T cells. The antigens these receptors bind are not known. TCRdb recomputed calls from the reads with MiXCR, one row per CDR3 protein. The repertoire consists of about 42,000 distinct CDR3 sequences, with roughly an eighth occurring once and the leading ten covering over 7.5%. The sample comprised cultured non-Tr1 T cells, either the whole culture or a sorted T cell fraction (not recorded which). These receptors all come from a human donor in good health. CDR3s include the opening cysteine and the closing phenylalanine or tryptophan. Fields, in order: V gene, clone size, J gene, D gene, CDR3 protein, CDR3 DNA. D genes are given only for firm matches. Where a row states a size, it is once, few, many or the class of an expanded clone; other rows omit it.

v_gene: TRBV5-5; abundance: NA; j_gene: TRBJ2-1; d_gene: TRBD1; CDR3aa: CASSLPGGNEQFF; CDR3nt: TGTGCCAGCAGCCTACCAGGGGGCAATGAGCAGTTCTTC
v_gene: TRBV20-1; abundance: many; j_gene: TRBJ1-5; d_gene: NA; CDR3aa: CSAASNQPQHF; CDR3nt: TGCAGTGCTGCCAGCAATCAGCCCCAGCATTTT
v_gene: TRBV6-6; abundance: many; j_gene: TRBJ1-2; d_gene: NA; CDR3aa: CASSHWGGGYTF; CDR3nt: TGTGCCAGCAGCCACTGGGGGGGAGGCTACACCTTC
v_gene: TRBV30; abundance: NA; j_gene: TRBJ2-5; d_gene: NA; CDR3aa: CAWRRETQYF; CDR3nt: TGTGCCTGGCGCAGGGAGACCCAGTACTTC
v_gene: TRBV15; abundance: many; j_gene: TRBJ2-5; d_gene: NA; CDR3aa: CATSRGETQYF; CDR3nt: TGTGCCACCAGCAGAGGAGAGACCCAGTACTTC
v_gene: TRBV2; abundance: many; j_gene: TRBJ2-5; d_gene: NA; CDR3aa: CASTRDGGRQETQYF; CDR3nt: TGTGCCAGCACCCGGGACGGAGGTCGGCAAGAGACCCAGTACTTC
v_gene: TRBV7-3; abundance: many; j_gene: TRBJ2-3; d_gene: NA; CDR3aa: CASSSPGTPGREYTQYF; CDR3nt: TGTGCCAGCAGCTCCCCCGGGACGCCGGGTCGGGAGTATACGCAGTATTTT
v_gene: TRBV27; abundance: many; j_gene: TRBJ1-6; d_gene: NA; CDR3aa: CASSPLGLGTNSPLHF; CDR3nt: TGTGCCAGCAGTCCTTTGGGATTGGGGACAAATTCACCCCTCCACTTT
v_gene: TRBV3-1; abundance: many; j_gene: TRBJ1-4; d_gene: TRBD1; CDR3aa: CASSREGQGELFF; CDR3nt: TGTGCCAGCAGCCGAGAGGGACAGGGAGAACTGTTTTTT
v_gene: TRBV5-1; abundance: NA; j_gene: TRBJ2-1; d_gene: TRBD2; CDR3aa: CASSGVAGVSNEQFF; CDR3nt: TGCGCCAGCAGCGGCGTAGCGGGAGTATCTAATGAGCAGTTCTTC
v_gene: TRBV30; abundance: NA; j_gene: TRBJ2-3; d_gene: TRBD2; CDR3aa: CATNLAGASDTQYF; CDR3nt: TGTGCCACTAACCTAGCGGGAGCTAGTGATACGCAGTATTTT
v_gene: TRBV6-5; abundance: many; j_gene: TRBJ2-3; d_gene: NA; CDR3aa: CASSSSGVGADTQYF; CDR3nt: TGTGCCAGCAGTTCCTCGGGAGTAGGCGCAGATACGCAGTATTTT
v_gene: TRBV19; abundance: few; j_gene: TRBJ2-2; d_gene: NA; CDR3aa: CASSHPSRGTFGELFF; CDR3nt: TGTGCCAGCAGTCACCCCTCTAGAGGCACTTTCGGGGAGCTGTTTTTT
v_gene: TRBV27; abundance: few; j_gene: TRBJ2-3; d_gene: NA; CDR3aa: CASSPMTSTDTQYF; CDR3nt: TGTGCCAGCAGCCCCATGACAAGCACAGATACGCAGTATTTT
v_gene: TRBV7-9; abundance: many; j_gene: TRBJ2-6; d_gene: NA; CDR3aa: CASSLHRGANVLTF; CDR3nt: TGTGCCAGCAGCTTACATCGTGGTGCCAACGTCCTGACTTTC
v_gene: TRBV7-2; abundance: many; j_gene: TRBJ1-1; d_gene: NA; CDR3aa: CASSLAATADTEAFF; CDR3nt: TGTGCCAGCAGCTTAGCGGCGACAGCAGACACTGAAGCTTTCTTT
v_gene: TRBV11-3; abundance: many; j_gene: TRBJ2-3; d_gene: NA; CDR3aa: CASSSSGTSTDTQYF; CDR3nt: TGTGCCAGCAGCTCCTCCGGGACTAGCACAGATACGCAGTATTTT
v_gene: TRBV6-5; abundance: NA; j_gene: TRBJ2-7; d_gene: NA; CDR3aa: CASSLASEQYF; CDR3nt: TGTGCCAGCAGCCTAGCGAGCGAGCAGTACTTC
v_gene: TRBV5-1; abundance: few; j_gene: TRBJ2-2; d_gene: TRBD2; CDR3aa: CASSGGLAGVSGELFF; CDR3nt: TGCGCCAGCAGCGGAGGACTAGCGGGAGTATCCGGGGAGCTGTTTTTT
v_gene: TRBV20-1; abundance: few; j_gene: TRBJ2-1; d_gene: TRBD1; CDR3aa: CSAAGTGEEQFF; CDR3nt: TGCAGCGCAGCCGGGACAGGGGAAGAGCAGTTCTTC
v_gene: TRBV9; abundance: many; j_gene: TRBJ2-3; d_gene: NA; CDR3aa: CASSFTAGSTDTQYF; CDR3nt: TGTGCCAGCAGCTTCACAGCAGGTTCAACAGATACGCAGTATTTT
v_gene: TRBV4-2; abundance: NA; j_gene: TRBJ1-3; d_gene: NA; CDR3aa: CASSQEARTGNTIYF; CDR3nt: TGTGCCAGCAGCCAAGAGGCTCGAACTGGAAACACCATATATTTT
v_gene: TRBV19; abundance: many; j_gene: TRBJ2-7; d_gene: NA; CDR3aa: CASSDRREQYF; CDR3nt: TGTGCCAGTAGTGATAGGCGGGAGCAGTACTTC
v_gene: TRBV5-1; abundance: few; j_gene: TRBJ2-2; d_gene: NA; CDR3aa: CASSLVSGDTGELFF; CDR3nt: TGCGCCAGCAGCTTGGTCTCGGGGGACACCGGGGAGCTGTTTTTT
v_gene: TRBV6-2/TRBV6-3; abundance: medium-sized; j_gene: TRBJ1-2; d_gene: NA; CDR3aa: CASIPNKQRAYGYTF; CDR3nt: TGTGCCAGCATACCGAACAAGCAGCGGGCCTATGGCTACACCTTC
v_gene: TRBV12-3/TRBV12-4; abundance: NA; j_gene: TRBJ1-1; d_gene: NA; CDR3aa: CASTPPGGVGTEAFF; CDR3nt: TGTGCCAGCACCCCCCCTGGGGGGGTGGGCACTGAAGCTTTCTTT
v_gene: TRBV5-1; abundance: medium-sized; j_gene: TRBJ1-5; d_gene: NA; CDR3aa: CASSLGSGGQPQHF; CDR3nt: TGCGCCAGCAGCTTGGGGTCAGGAGGTCAGCCCCAGCATTTT
v_gene: TRBV10-3; abundance: many; j_gene: TRBJ2-3; d_gene: TRBD2; CDR3aa: CAIIAGGSYSGTQYF; CDR3nt: TGTGCCATCATCGCGGGAGGGTCGTATTCGGGTACGCAGTATTTT
v_gene: TRBV30; abundance: few; j_gene: TRBJ2-4; d_gene: NA; CDR3aa: CAWSDARLTFKNIQYF; CDR3nt: TGTGCCTGGAGTGATGCACGATTAACTTTCAAAAACATTCAGTACTTC
v_gene: TRBV5-5; abundance: many; j_gene: TRBJ2-7; d_gene: TRBD1; CDR3aa: CASSLAGTGASEQYF; CDR3nt: TGTGCCAGCAGCTTGGCTGGGACAGGGGCAAGCGAGCAGTACTTC
v_gene: TRBV11-1; abundance: few; j_gene: TRBJ2-1; d_gene: TRBD2; CDR3aa: CASSLAGGSEFF; CDR3nt: TGTGCCAGCAGCTTAGCGGGCGGGAGTGAGTTCTTC
v_gene: TRBV29-1; abundance: many; j_gene: TRBJ2-1; d_gene: TRBD2; CDR3aa: CSVLAGASYEQFF; CDR3nt: TGCAGCGTATTGGCGGGAGCGTCGTATGAGCAGTTCTTC
v_gene: TRBV30; abundance: many; j_gene: TRBJ1-2; d_gene: NA; CDR3aa: CAWSATYTANYGYTF; CDR3nt: TGTGCCTGGAGTGCCACTTACACTGCTAACTATGGCTACACCTTC
v_gene: TRBV18; abundance: NA; j_gene: TRBJ2-7; d_gene: NA; CDR3aa: CASSLSRDISYEQYF; CDR3nt: TGTGCCAGCTCATTAAGCCGGGACATTTCCTACGAGCAGTACTTC
v_gene: TRBV7-8; abundance: NA; j_gene: TRBJ2-7; d_gene: NA; CDR3aa: CASSWDWSIQGSYEQYF; CDR3nt: TGTGCCAGCAGCTGGGACTGGAGCATACAAGGGTCCTACGAGCAGTACTTC
v_gene: TRBV19; abundance: many; j_gene: TRBJ1-1; d_gene: TRBD1; CDR3aa: CASSPRQGRTEAFF; CDR3nt: TGTGCCAGTAGTCCCCGACAGGGAAGGACTGAAGCTTTCTTT
v_gene: TRBV30; abundance: few; j_gene: TRBJ2-2; d_gene: TRBD2; CDR3aa: CAWRLAGGPGELFF; CDR3nt: TGTGCCTGGAGACTAGCGGGAGGGCCCGGGGAGCTGTTTTTT
v_gene: TRBV5-1; abundance: medium-sized; j_gene: TRBJ2-3; d_gene: TRBD2; CDR3aa: CASSLGLATSTDTQYF; CDR3nt: TGCGCCAGCAGCTTGGGACTAGCGACTAGCACAGATACGCAGTATTTT
v_gene: TRBV27; abundance: NA; j_gene: TRBJ2-1; d_gene: NA; CDR3aa: CASSLGAIRSEQFF; CDR3nt: TGTGCCAGCAGTTTAGGGGCCATAAGGAGTGAGCAGTTCTTC
v_gene: TRBV7-2; abundance: NA; j_gene: TRBJ2-1; d_gene: NA; CDR3aa: CASSLQGQGVNEQFF; CDR3nt: TGTGCCAGCAGCTTGCAAGGGCAGGGAGTGAATGAGCAGTTCTTC
v_gene: TRBV4-3; abundance: NA; j_gene: TRBJ2-1; d_gene: TRBD1; CDR3aa: CASSQEPWTGYYNEQFF; CDR3nt: TGCGCCAGCAGCCAGGAGCCCTGGACAGGGTATTATAATGAGCAGTTCTTC
v_gene: TRBV30; abundance: NA; j_gene: TRBJ1-3; d_gene: TRBD1; CDR3aa: CAWSAGTGRHTIYF; CDR3nt: TGTGCCTGGAGTGCGGGGACAGGGAGACACACCATATATTTT
v_gene: TRBV3-1; abundance: many; j_gene: TRBJ2-7; d_gene: TRBD2; CDR3aa: CASSRGTSQGNYEQYF; CDR3nt: TGTGCCAGCAGCCGCGGGACTAGCCAGGGAAACTACGAGCAGTACTTC
v_gene: TRBV6-2/TRBV6-3; abundance: many; j_gene: TRBJ2-5; d_gene: NA; CDR3aa: CASSYGQIYQETQYF; CDR3nt: TGTGCCAGCAGTTACGGGCAGATATACCAAGAGACCCAGTACTTC
v_gene: TRBV6-5; abundance: few; j_gene: TRBJ2-7; d_gene: NA; CDR3aa: CASTVNRSPYEQYF; CDR3nt: TGTGCCAGCACCGTAAATCGGTCACCCTACGAGCAGTACTTC
v_gene: TRBV3-1; abundance: few; j_gene: TRBJ1-6; d_gene: NA; CDR3aa: CASSQDPSRSPLHF; CDR3nt: TGTGCCAGCAGCCAAGATCCCTCCAGGTCACCCCTCCACTTT
v_gene: TRBV20-1; abundance: NA; j_gene: TRBJ1-1; d_gene: TRBD1; CDR3aa: CSARTGDWDTEAFF; CDR3nt: TGCAGTGCTCGGACAGGGGATTGGGACACTGAAGCTTTCTTT
v_gene: TRBV20-1; abundance: few; j_gene: TRBJ2-3; d_gene: TRBD2; CDR3aa: CSASLASGSTDTQYF; CDR3nt: TGCAGTGCTAGCTTGGCTAGCGGAAGCACAGATACGCAGTATTTT
v_gene: TRBV7-6; abundance: few; j_gene: TRBJ2-5; d_gene: TRBD2; CDR3aa: CASSSGTSGEETQYF; CDR3nt: TGTGCCAGCAGCTCCGGGACTAGCGGAGAAGAGACCCAGTACTTC
v_gene: TRBV10-3; abundance: many; j_gene: TRBJ1-2; d_gene: NA; CDR3aa: CAISESRDGYTF; CDR3nt: TGTGCCATCAGTGAGTCGCGGGATGGCTACACCTTC
v_gene: TRBV27; abundance: few; j_gene: TRBJ1-4; d_gene: NA; CDR3aa: CASSPLDSGAKKLFF; CDR3nt: TGTGCCAGCAGTCCACTCGACAGTGGCGCCAAAAAACTGTTTTTT
v_gene: TRBV10-3; abundance: many; j_gene: TRBJ1-2; d_gene: NA; CDR3aa: CAIREGGYTF; CDR3nt: TGTGCCATCAGGGAGGGAGGCTACACCTTC
v_gene: TRBV28; abundance: many; j_gene: TRBJ2-1; d_gene: TRBD2; CDR3aa: CASSFSQRDMGNEQFF; CDR3nt: TGTGCCAGCAGTTTCTCGCAGCGGGATATGGGCAATGAGCAGTTCTTC
v_gene: TRBV29-1; abundance: many; j_gene: TRBJ2-7; d_gene: TRBD2; CDR3aa: CSVWLAGGEQYF; CDR3nt: TGCAGCGTTTGGCTAGCGGGAGGCGAGCAGTACTTC